This T cell receptor (beta chain) originates from a study of neurological immune-mediated disorders. Study-level background: There were around 35 multiple sclerosis patients; around 31 were relapsing-remitting and 3 were secondary progressive.

This clonotype came up a few times. The antigen is unknown. Germline loops: CDR1 DFQATT, CDR2 SNEGSKA (reference sequence). The length of the CDR3 is 16 residues. V lost 1 base, J lost 0 bases, and 2 bases stayed unmatched. The authors made cDNA by 5'RACE with 10-nucleotide random UMIs. TCRdb recomputed calls from the 5' RACE reads with MiXCR, one row per CDR3 protein. Of 65,000 to 90,000 distinct CDR3 sequences in the sample, just over 5% are singletons; the top ten hold 2% to 2.5%. General study findings and limits: The repertoires of 18 of 34 multiple sclerosis patients fell into one related-CDR3 cluster (a possible signature) under phylogenetic grouping. There was no clinical or MRI feature that was associated with the multiple sclerosis repertoire cluster.

The chain joins TRBV20-1 to TRBJ2-1; TRBD2 matches at 11 bases. The sequence was collected from a woman between 25 and 40 years old with multiple sclerosis. The material sequenced was PBMCs. CDR3 bases: TGCAGTGCTAGAGGACTAGCGGGACTCTCCTACAATGAGCAGTTCTTC. Amino acid sequence: CSARGLAGLSYNEQFF.